This TCR beta chain came from a study of control samples from healthy donors and cancer patients. The protocol was immunoSEQ multiplex PCR, while the TCRdb copy is restricted to in-frame clones and leaves out a portion. The data show about 190,000 clones, about 93% seen once. Trimming left V 0 bases short and J 6 bases short, with 16 bases between. The CDR3 is 16 amino acids. Germline lookup yields CDR1 MGHRA and CDR2 YSYEKL. Sequencing was carried out using blood. The sequence was collected from a man younger than 35 in good health. The gene calls are TRBV4-1 and TRBJ2-3; D remains ambiguous. CDR3 amino acids: CASSQEAAVAWDTQYF. The CDR3, as DNA: TGCGCCAGCAGCCAAGAGGCGGCAGTTGCGTGGGATACGCAGTATTTT.